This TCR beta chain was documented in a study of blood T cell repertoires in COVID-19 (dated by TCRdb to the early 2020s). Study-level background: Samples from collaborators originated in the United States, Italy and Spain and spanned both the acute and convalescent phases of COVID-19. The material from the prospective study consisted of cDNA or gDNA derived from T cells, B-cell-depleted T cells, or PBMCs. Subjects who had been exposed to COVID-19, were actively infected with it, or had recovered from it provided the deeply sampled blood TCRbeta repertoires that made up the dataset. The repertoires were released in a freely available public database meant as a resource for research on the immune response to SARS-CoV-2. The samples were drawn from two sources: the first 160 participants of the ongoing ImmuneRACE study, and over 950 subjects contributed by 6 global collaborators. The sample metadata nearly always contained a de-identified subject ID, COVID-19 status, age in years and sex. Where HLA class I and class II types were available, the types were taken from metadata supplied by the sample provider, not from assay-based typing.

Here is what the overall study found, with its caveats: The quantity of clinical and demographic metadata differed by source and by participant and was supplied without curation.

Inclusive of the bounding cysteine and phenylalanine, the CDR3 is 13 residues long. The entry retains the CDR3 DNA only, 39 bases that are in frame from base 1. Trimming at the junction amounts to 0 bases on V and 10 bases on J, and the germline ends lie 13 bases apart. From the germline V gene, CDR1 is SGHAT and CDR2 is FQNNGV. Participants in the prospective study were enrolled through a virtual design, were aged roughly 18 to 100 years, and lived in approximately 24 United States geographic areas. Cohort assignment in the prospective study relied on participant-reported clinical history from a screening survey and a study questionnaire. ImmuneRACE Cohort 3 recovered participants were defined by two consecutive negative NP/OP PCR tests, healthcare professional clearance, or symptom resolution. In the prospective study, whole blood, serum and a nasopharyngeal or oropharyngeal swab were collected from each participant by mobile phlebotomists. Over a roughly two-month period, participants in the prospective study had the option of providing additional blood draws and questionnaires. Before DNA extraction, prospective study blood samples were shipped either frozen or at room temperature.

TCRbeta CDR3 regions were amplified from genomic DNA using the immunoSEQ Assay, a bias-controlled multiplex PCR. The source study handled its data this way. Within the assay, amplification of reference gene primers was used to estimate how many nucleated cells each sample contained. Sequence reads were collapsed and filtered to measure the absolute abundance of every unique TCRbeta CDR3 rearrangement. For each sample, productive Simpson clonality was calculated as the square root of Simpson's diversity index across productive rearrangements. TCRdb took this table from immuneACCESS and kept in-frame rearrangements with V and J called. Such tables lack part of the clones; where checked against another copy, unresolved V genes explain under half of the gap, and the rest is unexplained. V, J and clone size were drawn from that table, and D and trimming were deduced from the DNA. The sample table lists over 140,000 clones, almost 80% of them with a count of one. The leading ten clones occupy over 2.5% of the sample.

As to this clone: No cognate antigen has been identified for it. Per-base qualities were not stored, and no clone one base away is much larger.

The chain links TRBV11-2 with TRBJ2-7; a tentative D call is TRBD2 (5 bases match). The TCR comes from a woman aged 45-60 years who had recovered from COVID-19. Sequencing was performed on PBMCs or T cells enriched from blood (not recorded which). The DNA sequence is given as TGTGCCAGCAGCTTAGATAGGTCAGCGGAACAGTACTTC. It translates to CASSLDRSAEQYF. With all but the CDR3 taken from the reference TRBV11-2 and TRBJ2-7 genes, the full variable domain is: EAGVAQSPRYKIIEKRQSVAFWCNPISGHATLYWYQQILGQGPKLLIQFQNNGVVDDSQLPKDRFSAERLKGVDSTLKIQPAKLEDSAVYLCASSLDRSAEQYFGPGTRLTVT.